Given below is one TCR beta chain in context. This clonotype was recorded many times. This receptor's antigen is unknown. The input lacks base qualities; no much larger clone sits a single base away. The data belong to a study of T-cell reconstitution after alpha-beta-depleted transplantation in children (dated by TCRdb to the mid-2010s). Study-wide context: Using TCR repertoire profiling, the study followed T-cell immune reconstitution in a quantitative way in children after TCRalphabeta/CD19-depleted allogeneic hematopoietic cell transplantation.

The CDR3 holds 9 amino acids from the cysteine to the phenylalanine. The kept DNA is CDR3 alone, 27 bases in frame from the first base. V is clipped by 11 bases and J by 5 bases, and the sequence between their germline boundaries is 6 bases long. CDR1 and CDR2 are drawn from the germline V gene: ENHRY, SYGVKD. Receptor libraries were prepared by PCR. Sequencer: Illumina HiSeq 2500. TCR libraries were prepared with molecular barcoding, using unique molecular identifiers to normalize TCRbeta repertoire quantification. TCRdb passed the public sequencing reads through fastp at Q25 and MiXCR, retaining productive beta sequences. Each entry is one CDR3 protein sequence, shown with its most common DNA and genes. The sample records 600,000 to 700,000 distinct CDR3 sequences, roughly 15% of which are singletons. The top ten constitute under 1.2% of the sample.

The chain is encoded by TRBV10-3 joined to TRBJ1-1; no D segment can be confidently identified. The source of this sequence is a human donor who donated a stem cell graft to a child with acute myeloid leukemia. The sample consisted of PBMCs from the stem cell graft donor, taken from the stem cell graft. The nucleotide sequence reads TGTGCCTCCCAAACTGAAGCTTTCTTT. It translates as CASQTEAFF.